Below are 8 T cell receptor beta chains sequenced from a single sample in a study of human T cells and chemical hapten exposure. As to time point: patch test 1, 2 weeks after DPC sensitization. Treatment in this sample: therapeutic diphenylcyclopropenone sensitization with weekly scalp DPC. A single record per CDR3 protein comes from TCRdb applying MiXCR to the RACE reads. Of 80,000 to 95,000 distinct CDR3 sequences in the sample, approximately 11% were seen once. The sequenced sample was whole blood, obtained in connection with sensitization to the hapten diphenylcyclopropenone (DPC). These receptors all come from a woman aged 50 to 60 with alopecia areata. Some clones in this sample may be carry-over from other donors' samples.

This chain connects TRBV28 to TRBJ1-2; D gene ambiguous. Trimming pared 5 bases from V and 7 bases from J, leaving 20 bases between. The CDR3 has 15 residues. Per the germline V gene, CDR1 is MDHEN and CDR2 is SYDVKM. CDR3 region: CASSPVRETGSGYTF. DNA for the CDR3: TGTGCCAGCAGTCCGGTACGGGAGACCGGGAGTGGCTACACCTTC.

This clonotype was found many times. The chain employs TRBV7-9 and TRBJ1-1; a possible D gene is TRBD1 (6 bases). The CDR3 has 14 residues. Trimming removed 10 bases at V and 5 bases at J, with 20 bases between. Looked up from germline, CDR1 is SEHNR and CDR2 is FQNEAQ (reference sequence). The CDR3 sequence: CATLFQTGLTEAFF. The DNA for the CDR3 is TGTGCCACCCTTTTTCAGACAGGACTTACTGAAGCTTTCTTT.

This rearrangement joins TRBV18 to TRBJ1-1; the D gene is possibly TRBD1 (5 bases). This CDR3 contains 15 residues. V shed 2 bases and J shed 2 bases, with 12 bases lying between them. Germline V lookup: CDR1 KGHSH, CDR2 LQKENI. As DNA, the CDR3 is TGTGCCAGCTCACCAGCGAGGGGCGGAAACACTGAAGCTTTCTTT. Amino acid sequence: CASSPARGGNTEAFF.

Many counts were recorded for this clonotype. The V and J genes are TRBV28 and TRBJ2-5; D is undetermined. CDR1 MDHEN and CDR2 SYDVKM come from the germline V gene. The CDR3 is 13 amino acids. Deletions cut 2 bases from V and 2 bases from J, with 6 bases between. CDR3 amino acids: CASSLPQQETQYF. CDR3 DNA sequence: TGTGCCAGCAGTTTACCCCAACAAGAGACCCAGTACTTC.

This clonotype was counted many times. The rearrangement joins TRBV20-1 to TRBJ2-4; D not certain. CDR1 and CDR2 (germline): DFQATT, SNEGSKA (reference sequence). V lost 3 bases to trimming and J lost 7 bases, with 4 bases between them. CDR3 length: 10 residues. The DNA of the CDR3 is TGCAGTGCTAGCCGTAACATTCAGTACTTC. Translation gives CSASRNIQYF.

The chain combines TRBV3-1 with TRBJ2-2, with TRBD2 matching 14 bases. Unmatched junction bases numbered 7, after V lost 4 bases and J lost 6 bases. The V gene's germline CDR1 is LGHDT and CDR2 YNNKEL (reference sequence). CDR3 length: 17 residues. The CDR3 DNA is TGTGCCAGCAGCCCGCAGACTAGCGGGAGGGGCTCCGGGGAGCTGTTTTTT. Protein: CASSPQTSGRGSGELFF.

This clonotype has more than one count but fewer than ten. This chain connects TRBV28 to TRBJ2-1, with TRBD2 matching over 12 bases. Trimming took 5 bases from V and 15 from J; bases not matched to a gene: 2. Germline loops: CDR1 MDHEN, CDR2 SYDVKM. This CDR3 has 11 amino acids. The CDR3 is CASSPGLAGFF. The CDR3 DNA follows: TGTGCCAGCAGTCCGGGACTAGCGGGGTTCTTC. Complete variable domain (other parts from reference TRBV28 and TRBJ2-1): DVKVTQSSRYLVKRTGEKVFLECVQDMDHENMFWYRQDPGLGLRLIYFSYDVKMKEKGDIPEGYSVSREKKERFSLILESASTNQTSMYLCASSPGLAGFFGPGTRLTVL.

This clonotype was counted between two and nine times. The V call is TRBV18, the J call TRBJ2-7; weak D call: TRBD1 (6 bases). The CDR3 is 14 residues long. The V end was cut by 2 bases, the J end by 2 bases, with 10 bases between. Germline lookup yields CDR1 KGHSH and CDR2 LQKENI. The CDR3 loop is CASSPSRGTYEQYF. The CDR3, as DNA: TGTGCCAGCTCACCAAGCAGGGGAACCTACGAGCAGTACTTC.